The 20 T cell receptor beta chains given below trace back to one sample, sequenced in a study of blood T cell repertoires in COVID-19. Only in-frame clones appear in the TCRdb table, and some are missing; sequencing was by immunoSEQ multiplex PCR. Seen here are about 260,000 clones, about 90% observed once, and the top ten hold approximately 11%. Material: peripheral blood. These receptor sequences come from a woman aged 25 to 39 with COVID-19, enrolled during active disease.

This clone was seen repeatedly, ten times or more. CDR3 nucleotide sequence: TGTGCCAGCAGTTACGAGGGACAGAACGGGAATGAGCAGTTCTTC. Translation: CASSYEGQNGNEQFF. V is TRBV6-2 or TRBV6-3 and J is TRBJ2-1; 7 bases map to TRBD1. Germline CDR1 is MNHEY and CDR2 is SVGEGT. The trim removed 2 bases at V and 7 bases at J, leaving 8 bases unmatched. The CDR3 length is 15 residues.

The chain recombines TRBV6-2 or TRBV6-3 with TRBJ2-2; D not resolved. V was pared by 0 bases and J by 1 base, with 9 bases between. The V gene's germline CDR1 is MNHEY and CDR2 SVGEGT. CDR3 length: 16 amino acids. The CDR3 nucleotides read TGTGCCAGCAGTTACTCGACAACCGGGAACACCGGGGAGCTGTTTTTT. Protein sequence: CASSYSTTGNTGELFF.

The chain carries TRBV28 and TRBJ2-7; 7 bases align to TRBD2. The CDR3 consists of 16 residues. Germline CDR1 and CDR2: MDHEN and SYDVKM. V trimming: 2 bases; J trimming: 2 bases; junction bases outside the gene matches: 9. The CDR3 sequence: CASSLPRGSIPYEQYF. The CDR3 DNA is TGTGCCAGCAGTTTACCACGCGGGAGTATACCCTACGAGCAGTACTTC.

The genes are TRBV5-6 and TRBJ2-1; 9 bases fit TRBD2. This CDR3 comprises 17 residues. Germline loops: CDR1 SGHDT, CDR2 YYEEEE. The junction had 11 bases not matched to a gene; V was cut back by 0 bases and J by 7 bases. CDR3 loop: CASSLDGLAQPRNEQFF. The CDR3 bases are TGTGCCAGCAGCTTGGACGGACTAGCGCAACCTCGGAATGAGCAGTTCTTC.

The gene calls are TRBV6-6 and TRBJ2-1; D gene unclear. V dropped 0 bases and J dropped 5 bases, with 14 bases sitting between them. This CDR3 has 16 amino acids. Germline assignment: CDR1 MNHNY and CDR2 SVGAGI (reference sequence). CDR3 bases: TGTGCCAGCAGTTACTCGAGAAACGGTCCGAACAATGAGCAGTTCTTC. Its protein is CASSYSRNGPNNEQFF.

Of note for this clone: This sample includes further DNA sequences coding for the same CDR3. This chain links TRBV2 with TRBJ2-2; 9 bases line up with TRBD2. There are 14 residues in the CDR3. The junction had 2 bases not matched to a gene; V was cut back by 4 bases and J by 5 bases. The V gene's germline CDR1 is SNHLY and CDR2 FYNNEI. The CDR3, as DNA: TGTGCCAGCAGTGGTACTAGCGGGACCGGGGAGCTGTTTTTT. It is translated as CASSGTSGTGELFF.

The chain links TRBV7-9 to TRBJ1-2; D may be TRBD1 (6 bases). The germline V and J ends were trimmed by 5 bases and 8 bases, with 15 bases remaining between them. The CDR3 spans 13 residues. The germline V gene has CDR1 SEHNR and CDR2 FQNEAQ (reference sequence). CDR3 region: CASSPLGGLGYTF. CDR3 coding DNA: TGTGCCAGCAGCCCCCTTGGGGGCCTGGGCTACACCTTC.

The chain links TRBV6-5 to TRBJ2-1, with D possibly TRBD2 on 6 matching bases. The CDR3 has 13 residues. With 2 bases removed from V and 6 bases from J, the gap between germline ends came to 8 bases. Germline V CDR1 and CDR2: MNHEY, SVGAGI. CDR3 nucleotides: TGTGCCAGCAGTTACGGGGGGAGCAATGAGCAGTTCTTC. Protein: CASSYGGSNEQFF.

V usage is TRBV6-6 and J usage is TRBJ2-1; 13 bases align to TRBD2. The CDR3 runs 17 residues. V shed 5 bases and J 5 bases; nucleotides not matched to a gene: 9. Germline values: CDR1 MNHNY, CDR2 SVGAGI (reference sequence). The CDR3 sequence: CASSPTVLAGGHNEQFF. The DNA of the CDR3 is TGTGCCAGCAGTCCCACCGTACTAGCGGGAGGGCACAATGAGCAGTTCTTC.

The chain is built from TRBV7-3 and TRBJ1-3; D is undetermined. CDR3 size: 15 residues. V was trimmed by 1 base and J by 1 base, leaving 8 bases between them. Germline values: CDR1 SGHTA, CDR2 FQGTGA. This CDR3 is CASSLSPGSGNTIYF. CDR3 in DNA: TGTGCCAGCAGCTTAAGTCCAGGATCTGGAAACACCATATATTTT.

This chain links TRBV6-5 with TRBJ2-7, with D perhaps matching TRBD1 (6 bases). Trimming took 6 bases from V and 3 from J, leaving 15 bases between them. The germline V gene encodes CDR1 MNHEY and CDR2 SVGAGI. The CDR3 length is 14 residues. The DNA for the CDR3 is TGTGCCAGCAGGCCCGGGACAAGCAACTACGAGCAGTACTTC. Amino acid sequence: CASRPGTSNYEQYF.

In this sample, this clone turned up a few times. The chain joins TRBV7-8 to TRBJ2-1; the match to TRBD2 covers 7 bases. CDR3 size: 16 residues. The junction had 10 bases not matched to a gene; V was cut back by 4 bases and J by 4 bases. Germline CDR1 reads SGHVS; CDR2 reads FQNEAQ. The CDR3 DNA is TGTGCCAGCAGCTCGATCCGGGCTAGCGGATACAATGAGCAGTTCTTC. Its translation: CASSSIRASGYNEQFF.

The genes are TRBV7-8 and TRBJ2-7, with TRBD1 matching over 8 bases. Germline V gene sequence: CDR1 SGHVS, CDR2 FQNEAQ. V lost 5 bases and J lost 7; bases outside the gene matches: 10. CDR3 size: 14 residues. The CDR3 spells CASSRLDREGEQYF. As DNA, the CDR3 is TGTGCCAGCAGCCGCTTGGACAGGGAAGGTGAGCAGTACTTC.

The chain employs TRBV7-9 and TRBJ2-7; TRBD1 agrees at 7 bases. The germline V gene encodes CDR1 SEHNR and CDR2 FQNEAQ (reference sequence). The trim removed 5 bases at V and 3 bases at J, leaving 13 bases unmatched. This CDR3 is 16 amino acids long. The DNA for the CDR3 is TGTGCCAGCAGCATCAACAAAAGGACAGGATACTACGAGCAGTACTTC. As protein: CASSINKRTGYYEQYF.

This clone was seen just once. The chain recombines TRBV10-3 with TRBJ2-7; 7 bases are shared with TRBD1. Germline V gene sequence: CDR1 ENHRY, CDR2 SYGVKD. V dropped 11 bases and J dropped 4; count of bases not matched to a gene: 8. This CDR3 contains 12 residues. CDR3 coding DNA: TGTGCCGCCTCCGGGACAGCTTACGAGCAGTACTTC. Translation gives CAASGTAYEQYF.

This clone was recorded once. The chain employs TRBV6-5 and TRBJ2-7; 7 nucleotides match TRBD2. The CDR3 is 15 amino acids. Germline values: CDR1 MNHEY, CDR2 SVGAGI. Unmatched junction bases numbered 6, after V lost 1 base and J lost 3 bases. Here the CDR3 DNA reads TGTGCCAGCAGTTACTTGGGCGGGAGTGGCTACGAGCAGTACTTC. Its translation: CASSYLGGSGYEQYF.

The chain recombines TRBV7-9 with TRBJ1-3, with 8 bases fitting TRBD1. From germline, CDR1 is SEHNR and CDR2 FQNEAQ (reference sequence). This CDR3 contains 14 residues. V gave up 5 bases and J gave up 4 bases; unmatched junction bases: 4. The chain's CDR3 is CASSPRTGGNTIYF. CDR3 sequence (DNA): TGTGCCAGCAGCCCCCGGACAGGGGGAAACACCATATATTTT.

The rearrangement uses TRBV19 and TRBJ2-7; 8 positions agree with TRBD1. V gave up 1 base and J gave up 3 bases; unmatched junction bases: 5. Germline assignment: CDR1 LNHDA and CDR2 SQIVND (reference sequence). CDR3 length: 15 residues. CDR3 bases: TGTGCCAGTAGTATAGGGTCCGGACAGGGCTACGAGCAGTACTTC. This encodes CASSIGSGQGYEQYF.

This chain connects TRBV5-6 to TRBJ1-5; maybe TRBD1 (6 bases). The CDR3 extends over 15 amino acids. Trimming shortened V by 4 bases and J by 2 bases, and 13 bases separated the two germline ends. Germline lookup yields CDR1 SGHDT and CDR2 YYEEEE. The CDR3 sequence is CASSPAGAGNQPQHF. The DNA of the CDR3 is TGTGCCAGCAGCCCAGCAGGGGCGGGCAATCAGCCCCAGCATTTT.

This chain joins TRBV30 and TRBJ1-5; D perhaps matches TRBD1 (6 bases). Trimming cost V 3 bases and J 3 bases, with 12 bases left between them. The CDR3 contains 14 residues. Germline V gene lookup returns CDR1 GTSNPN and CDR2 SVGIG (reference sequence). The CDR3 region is CAWRPDRSNQPQHF. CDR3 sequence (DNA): TGTGCCTGGAGACCCGACAGGTCCAATCAGCCCCAGCATTTT.